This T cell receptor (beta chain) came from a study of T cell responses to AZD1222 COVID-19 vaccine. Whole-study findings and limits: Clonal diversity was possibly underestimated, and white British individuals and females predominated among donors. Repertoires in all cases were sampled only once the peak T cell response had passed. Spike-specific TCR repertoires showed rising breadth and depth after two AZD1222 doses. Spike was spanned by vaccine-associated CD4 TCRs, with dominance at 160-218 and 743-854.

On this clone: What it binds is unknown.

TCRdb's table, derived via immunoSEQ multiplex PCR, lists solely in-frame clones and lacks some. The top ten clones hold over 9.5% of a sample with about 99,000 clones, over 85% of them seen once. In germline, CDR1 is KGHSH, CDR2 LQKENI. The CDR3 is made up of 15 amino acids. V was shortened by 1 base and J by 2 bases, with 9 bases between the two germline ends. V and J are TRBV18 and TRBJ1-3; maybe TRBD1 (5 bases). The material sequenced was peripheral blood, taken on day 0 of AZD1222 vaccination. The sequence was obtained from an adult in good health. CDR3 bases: TGTGCCAGCTCACCACGTGGGACTACTGGAAACACCATATATTTT. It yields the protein CASSPRGTTGNTIYF.